The T cell receptor beta chain described here comes from a study of blood T cell repertoires in COVID-19. Whole-study context: PBMCs, B-cell-depleted T cells, or T cells were the source of the cDNA or gDNA that made up the material.

Original processing methods: Reference gene primer amplification gave nucleated cell count estimates. The table came from immunoSEQ multiplex PCR; TCRdb's copy has only in-frame clones and leaves some out. The V and J calls and the clone size are those of that table, but D and trimming were determined from the DNA. The sample yields under 350,000 clones, 86% seen once. Input material: peripheral blood. This TCR was sampled from a man between 18 and 29 years old with active or convalescent COVID-19.

CDR3 in DNA: TGTGCCAGCAGCCAAGGGGGACAGGGGGATCAGCCCCAGCATTTT. This codes for CASSQGGQGDQPQHF. V gene TRBV4-2 combines with J gene TRBJ1-5; TRBD1 matches 11 bases. The ends lost 1 base at V and 5 bases at J; junction bases unmatched: 1. The CDR3 has 15 residues. CDR1 and CDR2 from the germline V gene are LGHNA and YNFKEQ.